This T cell receptor (beta chain) emerged from a study of cytomegalovirus exposure and HLA in healthy donors. About the study: Clustering assigned 81% of the approximately 400 genotyped donors to the Caucasian-associated ancestry cluster.

Whole-study results and caveats: As a later analysis revealed, most CMV-associated TCR beta chains appeared HLA-restricted.

This clone was observed a handful of times. The antigen is undetermined. Germline V gene lookup returns CDR1 MGHDK and CDR2 SYGVNS. The CDR3 spans 14 residues. V dropped 6 bases and J dropped 9; count of bases not matched to a gene: 9. This PCR relied on a set of 60 Vbeta primers and 13 Jbeta primers. Clones were sequenced by immunoSEQ multiplex PCR, and TCRdb holds only the in-frame ones, with some missing. The top ten clones hold around a tenth of a sample with 100,000 to 150,000 clones, over 65% of them seen once. The receptor was isolated from a woman aged 45-65 years in good health and CMV-seropositive. The sequencing input was PBMCs. V gene TRBV25-1 combines with J gene TRBJ2-1, with TRBD2 matching 9 bases. As DNA, the CDR3 is TGTGCCAGCAGGGCCAGGACTAGCGTAGGTGAGCAGTTCTTC. Protein product: CASRARTSVGEQFF. Together with reference TRBV25-1 and TRBJ2-1, the CDR3 gives the full variable domain: EADIYQTPRYLVIGTGKKITLECSQTMGHDKMYWYQQDPGMELHLIHYSYGVNSTEKGDLSSESTVSRIRTEHFPLTLESARPSHTSQYLCASRARTSVGEQFFGPGTRLTVL.